This T cell receptor beta chain was sequenced for a study of blood T cell repertoires in COVID-19. About the research overall: T cells, B-cell-depleted T cells, or PBMCs provided the cDNA or gDNA that served as material.

Original data processing: Counts of nucleated cells, estimated from reference gene primer amplification, were obtained. Sequenced by immunoSEQ multiplex PCR; TCRdb stores in-frame clones only, minus some. Clonal size and the V and J genes are those of that table, whereas D and trimming came from the DNA. The table records some 280,000 clones, 70% to 90% of them present only once. CDR1 is LNHDA, CDR2 SQIVND, per germline (reference sequence). V shed 6 bases, J shed 6 bases, and the junction held 11 bases outside the gene matches. CDR3 length equals 15 residues. The sample holds one count of this clone.

The rearrangement joins TRBV19 to TRBJ1-2; 9 positions agree with TRBD1. The specimen was peripheral blood. The sequence came from a woman aged 45-65 years with active or convalescent COVID-19. The CDR3 DNA sequence: TGTGCCAGTAGATGGCAGGGACAGGGCCTCGATGGCTACACCTTC. Translation gives CASRWQGQGLDGYTF.